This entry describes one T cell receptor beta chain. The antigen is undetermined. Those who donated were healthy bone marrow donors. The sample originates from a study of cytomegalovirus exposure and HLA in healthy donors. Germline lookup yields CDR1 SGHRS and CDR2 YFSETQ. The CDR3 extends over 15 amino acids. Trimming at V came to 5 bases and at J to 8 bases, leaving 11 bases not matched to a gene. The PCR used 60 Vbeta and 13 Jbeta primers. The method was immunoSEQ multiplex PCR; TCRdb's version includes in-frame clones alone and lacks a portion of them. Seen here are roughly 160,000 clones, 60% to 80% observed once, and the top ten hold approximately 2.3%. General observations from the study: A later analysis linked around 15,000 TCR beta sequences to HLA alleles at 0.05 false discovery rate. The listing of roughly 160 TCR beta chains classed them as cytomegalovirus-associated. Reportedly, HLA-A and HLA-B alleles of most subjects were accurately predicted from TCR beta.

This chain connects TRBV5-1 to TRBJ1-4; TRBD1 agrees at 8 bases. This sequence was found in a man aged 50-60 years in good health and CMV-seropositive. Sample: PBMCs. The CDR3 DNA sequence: TGCGCCAGCAGACTGTGGACAGGGCTGAACGAAAAACTGTTTTTT. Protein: CASRLWTGLNEKLFF.